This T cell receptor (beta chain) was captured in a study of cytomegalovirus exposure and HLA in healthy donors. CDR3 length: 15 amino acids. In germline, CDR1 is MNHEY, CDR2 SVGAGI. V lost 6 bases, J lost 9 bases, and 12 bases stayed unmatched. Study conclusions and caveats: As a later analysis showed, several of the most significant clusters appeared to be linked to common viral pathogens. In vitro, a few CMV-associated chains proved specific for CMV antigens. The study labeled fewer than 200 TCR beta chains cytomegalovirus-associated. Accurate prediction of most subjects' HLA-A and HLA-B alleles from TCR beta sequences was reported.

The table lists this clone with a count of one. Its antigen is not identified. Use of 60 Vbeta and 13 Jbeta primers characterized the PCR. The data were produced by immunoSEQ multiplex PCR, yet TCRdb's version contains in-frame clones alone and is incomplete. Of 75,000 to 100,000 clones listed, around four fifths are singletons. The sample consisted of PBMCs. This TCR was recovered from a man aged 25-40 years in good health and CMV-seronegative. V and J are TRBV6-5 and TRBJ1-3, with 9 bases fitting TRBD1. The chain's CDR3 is CASRPTGQGLSTIYF. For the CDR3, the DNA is TGTGCCAGCAGACCTACGGGACAGGGACTAAGCACCATATATTTT.